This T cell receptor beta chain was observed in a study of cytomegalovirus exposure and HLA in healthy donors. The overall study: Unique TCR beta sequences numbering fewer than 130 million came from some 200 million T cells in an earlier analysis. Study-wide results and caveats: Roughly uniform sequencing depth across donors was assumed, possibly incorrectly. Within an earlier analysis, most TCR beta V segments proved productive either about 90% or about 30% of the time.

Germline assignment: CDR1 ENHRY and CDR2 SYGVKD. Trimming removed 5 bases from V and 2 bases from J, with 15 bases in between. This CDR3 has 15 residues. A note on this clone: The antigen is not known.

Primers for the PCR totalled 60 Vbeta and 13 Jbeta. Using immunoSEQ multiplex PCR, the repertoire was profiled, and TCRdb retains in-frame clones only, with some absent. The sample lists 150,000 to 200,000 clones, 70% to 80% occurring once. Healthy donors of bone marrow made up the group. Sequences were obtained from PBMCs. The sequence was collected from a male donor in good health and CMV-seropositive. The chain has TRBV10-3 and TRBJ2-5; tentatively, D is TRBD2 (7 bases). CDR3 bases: TGTGCCATCAGTCAACAGGGAGGGGGACAAGAGACCCAGTACTTC. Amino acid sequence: CAISQQGGGQETQYF.